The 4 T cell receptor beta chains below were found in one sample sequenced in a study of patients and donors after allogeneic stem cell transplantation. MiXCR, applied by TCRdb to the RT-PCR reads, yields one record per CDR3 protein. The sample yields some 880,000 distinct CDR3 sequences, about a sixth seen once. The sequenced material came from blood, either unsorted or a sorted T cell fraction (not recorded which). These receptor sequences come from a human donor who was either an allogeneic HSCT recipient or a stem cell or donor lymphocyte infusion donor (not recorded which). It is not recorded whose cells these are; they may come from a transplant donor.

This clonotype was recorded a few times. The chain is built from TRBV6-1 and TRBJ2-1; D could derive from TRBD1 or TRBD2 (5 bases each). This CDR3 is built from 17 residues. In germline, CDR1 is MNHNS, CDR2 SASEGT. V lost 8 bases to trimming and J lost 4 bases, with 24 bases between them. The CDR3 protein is CASGPTLPGRGYNEQFF. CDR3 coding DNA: TGTGCCAGCGGCCCCACCCTACCGGGGCGAGGATACAATGAGCAGTTCTTC.

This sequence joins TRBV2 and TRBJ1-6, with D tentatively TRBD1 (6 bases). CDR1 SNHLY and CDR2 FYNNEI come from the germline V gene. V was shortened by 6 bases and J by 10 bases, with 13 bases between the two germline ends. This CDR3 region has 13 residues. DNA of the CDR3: TGTGCCAGCAGAAACAGGGCAGACTCACCCCTCCACTTT. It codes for CASRNRADSPLHF.

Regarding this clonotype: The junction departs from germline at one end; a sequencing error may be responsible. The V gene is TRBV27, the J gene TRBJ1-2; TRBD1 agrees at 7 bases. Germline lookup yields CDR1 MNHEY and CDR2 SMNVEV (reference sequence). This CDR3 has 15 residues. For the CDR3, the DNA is TGTGCCAGCAGTTTGGTCTGGGGACAGCACTATGGCCACACCTTC. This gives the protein CASSLVWGQHYGHTF.

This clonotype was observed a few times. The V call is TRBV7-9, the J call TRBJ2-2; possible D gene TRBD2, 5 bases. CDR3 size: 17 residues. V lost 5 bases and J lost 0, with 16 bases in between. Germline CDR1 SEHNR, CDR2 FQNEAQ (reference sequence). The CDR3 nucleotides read TGTGCCAGCAGCCCTGGAATGTCGGGAACGAACACCGGGGAGCTGTTTTTT. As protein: CASSPGMSGTNTGELFF.